The clone carrying this T cell receptor (beta chain) was detected many times. Using RNA transcripts as the source, TCR beta CDR3 regions were amplified. HTBI primers were used for first-round RT-PCR of the TCR CDR3. One entry per CDR3 protein results from TCRdb running MiXCR on the multiplex PCR reads. The sample lists about 300,000 distinct CDR3 sequences; around 19% were seen once. Each diagnosis was grounded in clinical symptoms, serum thyroxine and TRAb, thyroid ultrasound, and orbital computed tomography. V was clipped by 5 bases and J by 7 bases, with 17 bases between them. Germline V gene sequence: CDR1 SNHLY, CDR2 FYNNEI. CDR3 length: 15 residues. This specimen belongs to a study of T cells in Graves' hyperthyroidism and ophthalmopathy.

The V gene is TRBV2, the J gene TRBJ1-4; tentative D call: TRBD1 (6 bases). Sample: blood. The clonotype was recovered from a man aged 45 to 65 with Graves' ophthalmopathy. CDR3 DNA: TGTGCCAGCAGTTCTTTGAGGGAGGGGGGTGAAAAACTGTTTTTT. Its protein product is CASSSLREGGEKLFF.